Shown below are 9 T cell receptor beta chains from a single sample sequenced in a study of cytomegalovirus exposure and HLA in healthy donors (dated by TCRdb to the late 2010s). Receptor libraries were prepared by the immunoSEQ multiplex PCR assay. For the multiplex PCR, a mixture combining 60 forward primers for TCR Vbeta segments and 13 reverse primers for TCR Jbeta segments was used. TCRdb took over this immuneACCESS table, retaining in-frame rearrangements with V and J assigned. Such tables are incomplete; in checked studies, under half of the missing clones stem from an unresolved V gene, and the remainder is unexplained. This sample comprises approximately 90,000 clones, around 82% of them detected only once. The ten largest clones capture roughly 3.2% of the sample. Material for sequencing was PBMCs. The receptors were gathered from a man in his forties in good health and CMV-seronegative.

This clone was observed a single time. The chain recombines TRBV9 with TRBJ1-1, with 9 nucleotides matching TRBD1. The CDR3 sequence is 13 residues long. Germline V CDR1 and CDR2: SGDLS, YYNGEE. Unmatched junction bases numbered 3, after V lost 1 base and J lost 8 bases. The CDR3 DNA sequence: TGTGCCAGCAGCGTAACCGGGACAGGGGAAGCTTTCTTT. It is translated as CASSVTGTGEAFF.

The V gene is TRBV19, the J gene TRBJ2-3; D gene unclear. Germline V gene lookup returns CDR1 LNHDA and CDR2 SQIVND (reference sequence). The ends were cut back, 4 bases at V and 5 bases at J, with 7 bases in the middle. The CDR3 is made up of 12 amino acids. CDR3 in amino acids: CASSTYGDTQYF. CDR3 DNA: TGTGCCAGTAGTACCTACGGAGATACGCAGTATTTT.

The chain employs TRBV2 and TRBJ2-5; D is possibly TRBD2 (5 bases). The J call is in doubt because the DNA end fits TRBJ2-7 better. Germline-derived CDR1 and CDR2 are SNHLY and FYNNEI. The CDR3 length is 12 residues. The CDR3 loop reads CASRGDGYEQYF. CDR3 bases: TGTGCCAGCAGGGGAGACGGATACGAGCAGTACTTC.

The CDR3 loop is CAWSLGGGAYNEQFF. The DNA of the CDR3 is TGTGCCTGGAGTCTGGGGGGGGGCGCCTACAATGAGCAGTTCTTC. The rearrangement joins TRBV30 to TRBJ2-1; D is perhaps TRBD2 (7 bases). This CDR3 has 15 amino acids. Germline values: CDR1 GTSNPN, CDR2 SVGIG (reference sequence). Deletions cut 2 bases from V and 2 bases from J, with 13 bases between.

This clone has a single count. This chain joins TRBV28 and TRBJ1-5; 8 bases agree with TRBD1. There are 13 residues in the CDR3. Trimming at V came to 7 bases and at J to 7 bases, leaving 6 bases not matched to a gene. Per the germline V gene, CDR1 is MDHEN and CDR2 is SYDVKM. CDR3 in DNA: TGTGCCAGCAACAGGGGGAGTTCCCAGCCCCAGCATTTT. It specifies CASNRGSSQPQHF.

Only a few counts were recorded for this clone. The rearrangement joins TRBV10-2 to TRBJ2-2; a possible D gene is TRBD1 (6 bases). The V gene lost 3 bases and the J gene lost 3 bases, with 8 bases spanning the gap. This CDR3 comprises 14 residues. CDR1 is WSHSY and CDR2 is SAAADI in the germline V gene. CDR3 sequence (DNA): TGCGCCAGCAGTGACCCAGGGGACACCGGGGAGCTGTTTTTT. Its protein is CASSDPGDTGELFF.

The chain recombines TRBV27 with TRBJ2-5; 11 positions agree with TRBD1. Germline CDR1 reads MNHEY; CDR2 reads SMNVEV (reference sequence). V gave up 0 bases and J gave up 5 bases; unmatched junction bases: 8. The CDR3 has 17 amino acids. The CDR3 reads CASSLSADRGLLETQYF. CDR3 in DNA: TGTGCCAGCAGTTTATCGGCGGACAGGGGGCTCTTGGAGACCCAGTACTTC.

This clone was seen only a few times. This CDR3 is CASSVSSGRGTGELFF. CDR3 sequence (DNA): TGTGCCAGCAGTGTTTCGAGCGGGAGGGGCACCGGGGAGCTGTTTTTT. V is TRBV2 and J is TRBJ2-2; 10 bases agree with TRBD2. The CDR3 totals 16 residues. J was trimmed by 4 bases and V by 4 bases; bases with no gene match: 6. Germline loops: CDR1 SNHLY, CDR2 FYNNEI.

CDR3 in DNA: TGTGCCAGCAGCAGCCGGGACAGACCCAACAATGAGCAGTTCTTC. Amino acids: CASSSRDRPNNEQFF. V gene TRBV7-9 combines with J gene TRBJ2-1; TRBD1 agrees at 7 bases. This CDR3 has 15 amino acids. Germline trimming cut 5 bases from V and 5 bases from J; bases unmatched to any gene: 9. In germline, CDR1 is SEHNR, CDR2 FQNEAQ (reference sequence).